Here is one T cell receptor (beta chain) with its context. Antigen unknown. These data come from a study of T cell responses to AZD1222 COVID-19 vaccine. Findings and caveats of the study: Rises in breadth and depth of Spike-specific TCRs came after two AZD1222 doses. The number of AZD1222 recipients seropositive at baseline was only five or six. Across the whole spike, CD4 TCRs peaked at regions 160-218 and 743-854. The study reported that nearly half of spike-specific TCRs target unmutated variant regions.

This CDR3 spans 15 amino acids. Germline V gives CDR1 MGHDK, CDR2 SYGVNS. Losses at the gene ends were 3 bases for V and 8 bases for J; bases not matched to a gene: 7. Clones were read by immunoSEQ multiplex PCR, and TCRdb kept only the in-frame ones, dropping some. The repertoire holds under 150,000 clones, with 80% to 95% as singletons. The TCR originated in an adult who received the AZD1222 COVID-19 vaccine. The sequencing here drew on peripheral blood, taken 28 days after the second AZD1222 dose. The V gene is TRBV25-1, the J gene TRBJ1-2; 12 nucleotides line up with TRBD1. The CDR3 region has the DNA TGTGCCAGCAGTGAGCCGGGACAGGGGGCTCGAGGCTACACCTTC. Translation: CASSEPGQGARGYTF.